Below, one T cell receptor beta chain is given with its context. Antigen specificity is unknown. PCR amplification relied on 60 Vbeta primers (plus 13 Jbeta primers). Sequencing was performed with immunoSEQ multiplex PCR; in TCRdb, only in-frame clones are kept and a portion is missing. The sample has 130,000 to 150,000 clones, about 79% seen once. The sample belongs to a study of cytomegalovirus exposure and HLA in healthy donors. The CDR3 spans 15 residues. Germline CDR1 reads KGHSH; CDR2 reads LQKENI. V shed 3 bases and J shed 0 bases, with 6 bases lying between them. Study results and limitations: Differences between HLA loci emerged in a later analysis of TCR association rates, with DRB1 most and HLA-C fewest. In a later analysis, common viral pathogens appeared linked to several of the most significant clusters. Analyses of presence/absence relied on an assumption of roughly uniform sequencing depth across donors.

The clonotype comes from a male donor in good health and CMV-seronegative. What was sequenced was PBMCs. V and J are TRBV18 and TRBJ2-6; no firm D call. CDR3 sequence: CASSPLGSGANVLTF. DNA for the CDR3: TGTGCCAGCTCACCCCTCGGCTCTGGGGCCAACGTCCTGACTTTC.